The rows below give T cell receptor beta chains drawn from one sample of a study of control samples from healthy donors and cancer patients. The table came from immunoSEQ multiplex PCR; TCRdb's copy has only in-frame clones and leaves some out. The sample records about 120,000 clones, 87% being singletons. The sequenced sample was blood. Receptor source: a man aged 25 to 45 in good health. Both conserved end residues are part of each CDR3. D genes are given only for firm matches. Clone size is given for some rows only: seen once, a few or many times, or a class if the clone is expanded.

v_gene: TRBV13
abundance: .
j_gene: TRBJ1-1
len: 14
d_gene: TRBD1
CDR3aa: CASSLWDRSAEAFF
CDR3nt: TGTGCCAGCAGCTTATGGGACAGGTCTGCTGAAGCTTTCTTT

v_gene: TRBV9
abundance: .
j_gene: TRBJ2-5
len: 15
d_gene: TRBD2
CDR3aa: CASSGTSGGWETQYF
CDR3nt: TGTGCCAGCAGCGGGACTAGCGGGGGTTGGGAGACCCAGTACTTC

v_gene: TRBV5-6
abundance: .
j_gene: TRBJ1-2
len: 16
d_gene: .
CDR3aa: CASRYFDRNLGGGYTF
CDR3nt: TGTGCCAGCAGGTATTTCGACAGAAACCTCGGTGGGGGCTACACCTTC

v_gene: TRBV10-2
abundance: .
j_gene: TRBJ2-1
len: 15
d_gene: TRBD1
CDR3aa: CASSEPGTGYNEQFF
CDR3nt: TGCGCCAGCAGTGAACCCGGGACAGGGTACAATGAGCAGTTCTTC

v_gene: TRBV5-1
abundance: .
j_gene: TRBJ1-2
len: 15
d_gene: .
CDR3aa: CASSPNEGLGYGYTF
CDR3nt: TGCGCCAGCAGCCCGAACGAGGGATTAGGCTATGGCTACACCTTC

v_gene: TRBV2
abundance: .
j_gene: TRBJ1-6
len: 13
d_gene: TRBD1
CDR3aa: CASRRDSNSPLHF
CDR3nt: TGTGCCAGCAGACGGGACAGTAATTCACCCCTCCACTTT

v_gene: TRBV18
abundance: .
j_gene: TRBJ2-1
len: 11
d_gene: TRBD2
CDR3aa: CASSREGEQFF
CDR3nt: TGTGCCAGCTCACGGGAGGGGGAGCAGTTCTTC

v_gene: TRBV30
abundance: .
j_gene: TRBJ1-1
len: 10
d_gene: .
CDR3aa: CAWSRIEAFF
CDR3nt: TGTGCCTGGAGTCGCATTGAAGCTTTCTTT

v_gene: TRBV5-1
abundance: few
j_gene: TRBJ1-3
len: 16
d_gene: .
CDR3aa: CASSSEGLTPGNTIYF
CDR3nt: TGCGCCAGCAGCAGTGAGGGTTTGACGCCTGGAAACACCATATATTTT

v_gene: TRBV4-2
abundance: .
j_gene: TRBJ2-7
len: 15
d_gene: TRBD1
CDR3aa: CASSQGPGTGYEQYF
CDR3nt: TGTGCCAGCAGCCAAGGTCCCGGGACAGGCTACGAGCAGTACTTC

v_gene: TRBV25-1
abundance: .
j_gene: TRBJ1-4
len: 14
d_gene: .
CDR3aa: CASGWGGTNEKLFF
CDR3nt: TGTGCCAGCGGATGGGGGGGAACTAATGAAAAACTGTTTTTT

v_gene: TRBV6-5
abundance: .
j_gene: TRBJ1-1
len: 14
d_gene: .
CDR3aa: CASSHRGVNTEAFF
CDR3nt: TGTGCCAGCAGTCACCGGGGGGTGAACACTGAAGCTTTCTTT

v_gene: TRBV7-2
abundance: .
j_gene: TRBJ2-7
len: 14
d_gene: TRBD2
CDR3aa: CASSLVAGRDEQYF
CDR3nt: TGTGCCAGCAGCTTAGTAGCGGGGAGAGACGAGCAGTACTTC

v_gene: TRBV15
abundance: .
j_gene: TRBJ2-5
len: 14
d_gene: .
CDR3aa: CATSRDEGWQTQYF
CDR3nt: TGTGCCACCAGCAGAGATGAAGGTTGGCAGACCCAGTACTTC

v_gene: TRBV7-3
abundance: few
j_gene: TRBJ2-7
len: 13
d_gene: .
CDR3aa: CASSLNQLQEQYF
CDR3nt: TGTGCCAGCAGCTTAAACCAGTTACAGGAGCAGTACTTC

v_gene: TRBV5-1
abundance: .
j_gene: TRBJ2-5
len: 15
d_gene: TRBD2
CDR3aa: CASSLSSGGGETQYF
CDR3nt: TGCGCCAGCAGCCTCTCTAGCGGGGGCGGCGAGACCCAGTACTTC

v_gene: TRBV9
abundance: once
j_gene: TRBJ2-1
len: 16
d_gene: TRBD2
CDR3aa: CASSVVTSGGLNEQFF
CDR3nt: TGTGCCAGCAGCGTAGTAACTAGCGGGGGCCTTAATGAGCAGTTCTTC

v_gene: TRBV10-3
abundance: .
j_gene: TRBJ1-1
len: 12
d_gene: .
CDR3aa: CAAREGGTEAFF
CDR3nt: TGTGCCGCCAGGGAGGGAGGCACTGAAGCTTTCTTT

v_gene: TRBV12-3/TRBV12-4
abundance: .
j_gene: TRBJ1-5
len: 12
d_gene: .
CDR3aa: CASAGGSGPQHF
CDR3nt: TGTGCCAGCGCCGGAGGCTCCGGGCCCCAGCATTTT

v_gene: TRBV5-1
abundance: .
j_gene: TRBJ2-2
len: 15
d_gene: TRBD1
CDR3aa: CASSSGQGDTGELFF
CDR3nt: TGCGCCAGCAGCTCGGGACAGGGCGACACCGGGGAGCTGTTTTTT

v_gene: TRBV2
abundance: .
j_gene: TRBJ1-1
len: 12
d_gene: .
CDR3aa: CASPQGNTEAFF
CDR3nt: TGTGCCAGTCCACAGGGGAACACTGAAGCTTTCTTT

v_gene: TRBV2
abundance: .
j_gene: TRBJ1-4
len: 14
d_gene: .
CDR3aa: CASSETAGDEKLFF
CDR3nt: TGTGCCAGCAGTGAAACGGCAGGGGATGAAAAACTGTTTTTT

v_gene: TRBV9
abundance: .
j_gene: TRBJ2-5
len: 16
d_gene: .
CDR3aa: CASSALPAEYQETQYF
CDR3nt: TGTGCCAGCAGCGCGCTCCCTGCGGAGTACCAAGAGACCCAGTACTTC

v_gene: TRBV29-1
abundance: once
j_gene: TRBJ1-1
len: 15
d_gene: .
CDR3aa: CSAHQGYRFSTEAFF
CDR3nt: TGCAGCGCCCATCAAGGGTACAGGTTTAGCACTGAAGCTTTCTTT

v_gene: TRBV30
abundance: .
j_gene: TRBJ2-2
len: 12
d_gene: .
CDR3aa: CAWSLGGGELFF
CDR3nt: TGTGCCTGGAGCCTAGGGGGCGGGGAGCTGTTTTTT